This T cell receptor (beta chain) was profiled in a study of regulatory T cells in long-lasting Graves disease. iRepertoire HTBI primers and Arm-PCR of CDR3 regions built TCR beta libraries. TCRdb called the multiplex PCR reads again in MiXCR, with one record for every CDR3 protein. The table lists hundreds of thousands of distinct CDR3 sequences, 16% of them singletons. Time point here: newly diagnosed GD, antithyroid drugs for less than 3 months. RNA from PBMCs was the source of the TCR library. This CDR3 is built from 11 residues. Germline assignment: CDR1 SQVTM and CDR2 ANQGSEA. The V gene lost 7 bases and the J gene lost 3 bases, with 9 bases spanning the gap. In its sample, this clonotype was seen a few times. The same data also contributed to another study, on T cells in Graves' hyperthyroidism and ophthalmopathy.

The chain links TRBV29-1 to TRBJ1-2; D is ambiguous. Here the sequenced sample was peripheral blood mononuclear cells (PBMCs), taken at new diagnosis, from a patient treated with antithyroid drugs. The receptor was isolated from a woman aged 40-65 years with Graves disease. DNA for the CDR3: TGCAGCGCTCAAATAGACTATGGCTACACCTTC. This gives the protein CSAQIDYGYTF.